The 8 T cell receptor beta chains below were found in one sample sequenced in a study of PD-1 blockade in classical Hodgkin lymphoma. Measured with immunoSEQ multiplex PCR; TCRdb has only the in-frame clones, and not every one. This table has tens of thousands of clones, roughly 78% appearing once. There was relapse after autologous stem cell transplantation in every patient, and there was variation in brentuximab vedotin exposure. The source was peripheral blood mononuclear cells (PBMCs), collected at baseline. The receptors originated from a human donor with classical Hodgkin lymphoma.

DNA for the CDR3: TGTGCCAGCAGGGCTACAGGGAACTATGGCTACACCTTC. The encoded protein is CASRATGNYGYTF. The V gene is TRBV6-1, the J gene TRBJ1-2, with a weak D call TRBD1 (6 bases). The CDR3 runs 13 residues. V was cut by 6 bases and J by 2 bases, with 10 bases left in between. Germline V gene sequence: CDR1 MNHNS, CDR2 SASEGT.

V and J are TRBV6-6 and TRBJ1-5; D not resolved. The CDR3 has 15 residues. The V gene's germline CDR1 is MNHNY and CDR2 SVGAGI (reference sequence). V was trimmed by 10 bases and J by 0 bases, leaving 16 bases between them. The CDR3 DNA reads TGTGCCACCGTCGGGAGGAGGTATAGCAATCAGCCCCAGCATTTT. This gives the protein CATVGRRYSNQPQHF.

The chain has TRBV20-1 and TRBJ2-7, with D possibly matching TRBD1 (6 bases). V was shortened by 7 bases and J by 6 bases, with 13 bases between the two germline ends. The CDR3 loop spans 11 amino acids. The germline CDR1 and CDR2 sequences are DFQATT and SNEGSKA (reference sequence). CDR3 DNA: TGCAGTGGCAGGGGCGGAGGCGAGCAGTACTTC. Translating gives CSGRGGGEQYF.

About this clone: At one end the junction does not follow the germline gene, possibly because of a read error. The V gene is TRBV6-6, the J gene TRBJ1-1; the D gene is possibly TRBD1 (6 bases). This CDR3 has 12 amino acids. Germline V gene sequence: CDR1 MNHNY, CDR2 SVGAGI (reference sequence). The DNA for the CDR3 is TGTGCCAGCAGTGACTCCGGGACACTGGCTTTCTTT. Translation: CASSDSGTLAFF.

This clone was found once. The rearrangement joins TRBV18 to TRBJ2-3; TRBD2 might be the D (6 bases). The germline V gene encodes CDR1 KGHSH and CDR2 LQKENI. The CDR3 is 16 amino acids. Trimming took off 3 bases at V and 2 bases at J, with 15 bases between the two ends. CDR3 DNA: TGTGCCAGCTCACCTTTGTCGGGGGACCCCACAGATACGCAGTATTTT. Amino acid sequence: CASSPLSGDPTDTQYF.

The gene calls are TRBV5-4 and TRBJ2-7, with 8 nucleotides matching TRBD1. Germline V gives CDR1 SGHNT, CDR2 YYREEE (reference sequence). V was pared by 4 bases and J by 6 bases, with 12 bases of the junction left unmatched. The CDR3 sequence is 15 residues long. CDR3 nucleotides: TGTGCCAGCAGCCCTAGGGACAGGCTGAGAGGCGAGCAGTACTTC. As protein: CASSPRDRLRGEQYF.

The V call is TRBV7-2, the J call TRBJ2-2, with D unclear. CDR1 and CDR2 from the germline V gene are SGHTA and FQGNSA. The V gene lost 1 base and the J gene lost 5 bases, with 8 bases spanning the gap. The CDR3 contains 14 residues. The CDR3 bases are TGTGCCAGCAGCTTAGACAGTGAAACCGGGGAGCTGTTTTTT. Its protein product is CASSLDSETGELFF.

The gene calls are TRBV5-4 and TRBJ2-5; D unresolved. Germline lookup yields CDR1 SGHNT and CDR2 YYREEE (reference sequence). The CDR3 spans 13 residues. V lost 5 bases and J 1 base, leaving 9 bases between the germline ends. CDR3 sequence reads: CASRGMIQETQYF. The CDR3 DNA follows: TGTGCCAGCAGAGGGATGATCCAAGAGACCCAGTACTTC.